Listed below are T cell receptor beta chains from one sample, sequenced in a study of shared clonotypes between healthy human individuals. Libraries were prepared by immunoSEQ multiplex PCR; TCRdb keeps only in-frame clonotypes and omits some of them. This table holds roughly 2,500,000 clones, 80% to 95% found once. Sample: naive CD4+ T cells from PBMCs. The receptors were gathered from a man between 18 and 29 years old in good health. Some clones in this sample may be carry-over from other donors' samples. Both conserved end residues are part of each CDR3. D genes are given only for firm matches. Rows may omit the clone size; those that give it use once, few, many or a size class.

>.|TRBV5-1|TRBJ2-7|.
TGCGCCAGCAGCTTGTTGATGGATGTTAGCGAGCAGTACTTC
CASSLLMDVSEQYF
>.|TRBV28|TRBJ2-7|TRBD2
TGTGCCAGCAGTTTCAGCCCCGGGACGGCGGGAGCCTACGAGCAGTACTTC
CASSFSPGTAGAYEQYF
>.|TRBV4-3|TRBJ2-7|.
TGCGCCAGCAGCCAAGATCTGGCGGGCGGAGGTGCATACGAGCAGTACTTC
CASSQDLAGGGAYEQYF
>.|TRBV5-1|TRBJ2-3|TRBD1
TGCGCCAGCAGCTTGGAGCAGGGGGCAGATACGCAGTATTTT
CASSLEQGADTQYF
>.|TRBV28|TRBJ2-1|.
TGTGCCAGCAGTCCTGCCGAAACGGGGTACCACAATGAGCAGTTCTTC
CASSPAETGYHNEQFF
>.|TRBV7-9|TRBJ1-1|TRBD1
TGTGCCAGCAGCGTAAGACAGGGGGCTTACACTGAAGCTTTCTTT
CASSVRQGAYTEAFF
>once|TRBV11-2|TRBJ2-7|TRBD1
TGTGCCAGCAGCTTACTCCCGGGACAGGGCTACGAGCAGTACTTT
CASSLLPGQGYEQYF
>.|TRBV7-2|TRBJ2-7|TRBD1
TGTGCCAGCAGCCCCGAGACAGGGATTATCTACGAGCAGTACTTC
CASSPETGIIYEQYF
>.|TRBV28|TRBJ1-1|.
TGTGCCAGCGAAAGTGGCACAGGCACTGAAGCTTTCTTT
CASESGTGTEAFF
>.|TRBV27|TRBJ1-1|.
TGTGCCAGCAGTACCCCGTGGGGGGAAGCTTTCTTT
CASSTPWGEAFF
>.|TRBV7-9|TRBJ1-2|TRBD1
TGTGCCAGCAGCCTCCAGACAGGGGTACTCCATGGCTACACCTTC
CASSLQTGVLHGYTF
>.|TRBV18|TRBJ2-3|.
TGTGCCAGCTCACCAGCACGAGCAGATACGCAGTATTTT
CASSPARADTQYF
>.|TRBV19|TRBJ2-3|.
TGTGCCAGTAACTCCGGCCGGTTCAGGTCAGATACGCAGTATTTT
CASNSGRFRSDTQYF
>.|TRBV2|TRBJ2-5|.
TGTGCCAGCAGTGACGGCGGGTGGTACCAAGAGACCCAGTACTTC
CASSDGGWYQETQYF
>.|TRBV7-6|TRBJ2-1|TRBD2
TGTGCCAGCAGCTTAGGGCTAGCGGGAGGAAATGAGCAGTTCTTC
CASSLGLAGGNEQFF
>.|TRBV5-1|TRBJ1-1|TRBD1
TGCGCCAGCAGCAGGGGACAGGGTGGCACTGAAGCTTTCTTT
CASSRGQGGTEAFF
>.|TRBV30|TRBJ2-2|.
TGTGCCTGGAGTGTAATTACCGGGGAGCTGTTTTTT
CAWSVITGELFF
>.|TRBV6-1|TRBJ2-7|.
TGTGCCAGCAGTGGTGGTTCCTACGAGCAGTACTTC
CASSGGSYEQYF
>.|TRBV5-1|TRBJ2-1|TRBD2
TGCGCCAGCAGCTTTACTAGCGGTTCCTACAATGAGCAGTTCTTC
CASSFTSGSYNEQFF
>.|TRBV9|TRBJ2-7|.
TGTGCCAGCAGCGCTCTAGGTACAGGCGGTGTGTCCGAGCAGTACTTC
CASSALGTGGVSEQYF
>.|TRBV11-3|TRBJ2-1|TRBD2
TGTGCCAGCAGCTTAGTTGGGGGAGGGAACAATGAGCAGTTCTTC
CASSLVGGGNNEQFF
>.|TRBV28|TRBJ1-5|.
TGTGCCAGCAGTAGCGGACCAGAAAATCAGCCCCAGCATTTT
CASSSGPENQPQHF
>.|TRBV5-1|TRBJ2-3|.
TGCGCCAGCAGCTTGGAAGGGTCAAGCACAGATACGCAGTATTTT
CASSLEGSSTDTQYF
>.|TRBV7-6|TRBJ2-7|.
TGTGCCAGCAGCCCGAGGGGACGAGGGACCCCCTCCTACGAGCAGTACTTC
CASSPRGRGTPSYEQYF
>once|TRBV18|TRBJ1-1|.
TGTGCCAGCTCACCCCGCCAGGCTTACACTGAAGCTTTCTTT
CASSPRQAYTEAFF
>.|TRBV12-5|TRBJ2-1|.
TGTGCTAGTGGTCCCCAGAGCGGAAGCTCCTACAATGAGCAGTTCTTC
CASGPQSGSSYNEQFF
>once|TRBV14|TRBJ2-1|.
TGTGCCAGCAGCCAGGGATGGGCGGATCCCTACAATGAGCAGTTCTTC
CASSQGWADPYNEQFF
>.|TRBV9|TRBJ2-7|.
TGTGCCAGCAGCGCCATCTTGTGGGTGGAGCAGTACTTC
CASSAILWVEQYF
>.|TRBV30|TRBJ2-1|TRBD2
TGTGCCTGGAGCCTCGGACTAGCGGATTTCAATGAGCAGTTCTTC
CAWSLGLADFNEQFF